This T cell receptor beta chain comes out of a study of early T cells in non-severe SARS-CoV-2 infection. One entry per CDR3 protein, called by TCRdb with MiXCR from the 5' RACE reads. The table includes about 49,000 distinct CDR3 sequences, roughly 6.5% detected once. This clonotype was seen repeatedly, ten times or more. Its specificity is unknown. General observations from the study: Reliance on VDJdb matching favored anti-spike CD8 responses; private and CD4 specificities were missed.

CDR1 MNHNY and CDR2 SVGAGI come from the germline V gene (reference sequence). CDR3 length equals 18 residues. After removal of 2 bases from V and 4 bases from J, the junction contained 15 bases not matched to a gene. The receptor was isolated from an adult who was a healthcare worker with PCR-confirmed SARS-CoV-2 infection or an uninfected control (not recorded which). The specimen comprised whole blood, sampled at baseline. This sequence joins TRBV6-6 and TRBJ2-7; 9 positions match TRBD1. Here the CDR3 reads CASSYPGQGPRLPYEQYF. CDR3 in DNA: TGTGCCAGCAGTTACCCTGGACAGGGGCCCCGCTTGCCATACGAGCAGTACTTC.